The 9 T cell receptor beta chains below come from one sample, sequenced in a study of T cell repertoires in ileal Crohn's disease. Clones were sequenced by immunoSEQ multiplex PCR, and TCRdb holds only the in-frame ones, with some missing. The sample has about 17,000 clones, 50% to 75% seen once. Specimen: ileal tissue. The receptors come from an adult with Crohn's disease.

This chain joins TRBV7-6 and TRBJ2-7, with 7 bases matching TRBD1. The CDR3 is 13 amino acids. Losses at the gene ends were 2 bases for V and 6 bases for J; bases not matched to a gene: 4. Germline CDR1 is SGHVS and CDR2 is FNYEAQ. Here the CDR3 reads CASSLMAGGEQYF. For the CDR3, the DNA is TGTGCCAGCAGCTTAATGGCAGGGGGCGAGCAGTACTTC. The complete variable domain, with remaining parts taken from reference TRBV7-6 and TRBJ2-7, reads GAGVSQSPRYKVTKRGQDVALRCDPISGHVSLYWYRQALGQGPEFLTYFNYEAQQDKSGLPNDRFSAERPEGSISTLTIQRTEQRDSAMYRCASSLMAGGEQYFGPGTRLTVT.

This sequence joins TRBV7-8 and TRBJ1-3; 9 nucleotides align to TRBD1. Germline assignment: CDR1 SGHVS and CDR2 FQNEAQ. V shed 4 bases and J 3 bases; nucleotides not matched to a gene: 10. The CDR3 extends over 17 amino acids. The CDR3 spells CASSSLGQGFIGNTIYF. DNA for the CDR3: TGTGCCAGCAGCTCCTTGGGACAGGGATTCATTGGAAACACCATATATTTT.

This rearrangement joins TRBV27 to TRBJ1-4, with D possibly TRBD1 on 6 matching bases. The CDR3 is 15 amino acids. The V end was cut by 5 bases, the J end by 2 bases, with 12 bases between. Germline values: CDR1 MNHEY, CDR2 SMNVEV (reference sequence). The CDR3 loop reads CASSTLGATNEKLFF. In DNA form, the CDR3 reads TGTGCCAGCAGTACTCTGGGGGCTACTAATGAAAAACTGTTTTTT.

CDR3 region: CASRGDRGQLNQPQHF. The CDR3 nucleotides read TGTGCCAGCAGGGGCGACAGGGGGCAGCTCAATCAGCCCCAGCATTTT. The J gene is TRBJ1-5, the V gene TRBV9, with 10 bases aligning to TRBD1. V trimming: 5 bases; J trimming: 3 bases; junction bases outside the gene matches: 8. The V gene's germline CDR1 is SGDLS and CDR2 YYNGEE. The CDR3 covers 16 residues.

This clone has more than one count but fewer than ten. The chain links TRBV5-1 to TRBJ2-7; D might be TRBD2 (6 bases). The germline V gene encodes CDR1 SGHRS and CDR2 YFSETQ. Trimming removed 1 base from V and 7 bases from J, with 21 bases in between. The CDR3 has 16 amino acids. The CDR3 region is CASSLYSDSLGGEQYF. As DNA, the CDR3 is TGCGCCAGCAGCTTGTATTCTGACTCCCTGGGGGGTGAGCAGTACTTC.

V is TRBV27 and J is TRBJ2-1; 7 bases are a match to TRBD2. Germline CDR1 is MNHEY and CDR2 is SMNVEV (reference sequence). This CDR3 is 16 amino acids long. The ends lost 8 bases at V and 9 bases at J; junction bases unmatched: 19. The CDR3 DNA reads TGTGCCAGCGGGGTCGGCGGGGGTGTTTTGAAGAGTGAGCAGTTCTTC. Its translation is CASGVGGGVLKSEQFF.

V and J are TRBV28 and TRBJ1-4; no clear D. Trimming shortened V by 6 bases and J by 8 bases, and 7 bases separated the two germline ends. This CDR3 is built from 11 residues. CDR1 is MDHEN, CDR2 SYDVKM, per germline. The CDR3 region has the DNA TGTGCCAGCAGATCCAGGGAAAAACTGTTTTTT. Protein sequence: CASRSREKLFF.

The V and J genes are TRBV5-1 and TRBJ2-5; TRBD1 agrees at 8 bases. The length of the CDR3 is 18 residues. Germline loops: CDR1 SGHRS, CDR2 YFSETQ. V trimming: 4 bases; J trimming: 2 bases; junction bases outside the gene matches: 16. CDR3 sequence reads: CASSPPPDRGRGQETQYF. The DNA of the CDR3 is TGCGCCAGCAGCCCCCCCCCAGACAGGGGAAGGGGGCAAGAGACCCAGTACTTC. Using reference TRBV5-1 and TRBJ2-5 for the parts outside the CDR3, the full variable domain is KAGVTQTPRYLIKTRGQQVTLSCSPISGHRSVSWYQQTPGQGLQFLFEYFSETQRNKGNFPGRFSGRQFSNSRSEMNVSTLELGDSALYLCASSPPPDRGRGQETQYFGPGTRLLVL.

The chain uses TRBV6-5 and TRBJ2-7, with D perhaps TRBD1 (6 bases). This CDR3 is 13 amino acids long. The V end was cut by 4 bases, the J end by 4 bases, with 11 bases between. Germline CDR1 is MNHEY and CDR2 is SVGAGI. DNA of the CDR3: TGTGCCAGCAGTTTAGGGGGATTTTACGAGCAGTACTTC. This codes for CASSLGGFYEQYF.